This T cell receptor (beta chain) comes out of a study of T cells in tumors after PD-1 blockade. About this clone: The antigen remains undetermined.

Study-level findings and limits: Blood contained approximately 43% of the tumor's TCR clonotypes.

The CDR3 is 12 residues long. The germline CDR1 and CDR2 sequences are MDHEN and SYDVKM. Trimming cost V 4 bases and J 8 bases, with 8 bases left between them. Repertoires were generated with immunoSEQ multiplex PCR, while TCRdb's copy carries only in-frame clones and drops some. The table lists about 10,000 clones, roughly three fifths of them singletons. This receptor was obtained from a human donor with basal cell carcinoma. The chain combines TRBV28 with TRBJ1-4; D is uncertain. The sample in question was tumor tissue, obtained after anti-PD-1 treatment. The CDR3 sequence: CASSSLEEKLFF. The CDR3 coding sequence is TGTGCCAGCAGTTCCCTTGAGGAAAAACTGTTTTTT.